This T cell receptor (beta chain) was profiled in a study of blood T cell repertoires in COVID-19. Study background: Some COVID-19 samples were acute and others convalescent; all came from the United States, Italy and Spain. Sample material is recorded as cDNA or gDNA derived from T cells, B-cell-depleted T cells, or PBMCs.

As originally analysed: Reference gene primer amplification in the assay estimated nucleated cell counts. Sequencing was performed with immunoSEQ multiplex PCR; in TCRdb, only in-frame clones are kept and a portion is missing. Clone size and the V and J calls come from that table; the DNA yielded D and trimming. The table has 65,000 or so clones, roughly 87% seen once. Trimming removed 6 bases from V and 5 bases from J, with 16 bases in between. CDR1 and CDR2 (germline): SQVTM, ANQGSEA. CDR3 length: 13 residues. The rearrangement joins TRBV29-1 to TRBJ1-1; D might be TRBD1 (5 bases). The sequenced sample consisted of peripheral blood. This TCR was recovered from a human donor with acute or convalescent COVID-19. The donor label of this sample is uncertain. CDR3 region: CSVRRGEGTEAFF. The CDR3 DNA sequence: TGCAGCGTCCGTCGGGGGGAGGGGACTGAAGCTTTCTTT.